These T cell receptor beta chains were read from a single sample in a study of T-cell reconstitution after alpha-beta-depleted transplantation in children. In TCRdb, the PCR reads were re-called with MiXCR into one record per CDR3 protein. In the table there are hundreds of thousands of distinct CDR3 sequences, approximately 12% of which are singletons. The source was PBMCs from the stem cell graft donor, collected from the stem cell graft. The receptors were sampled from a human donor who donated a stem cell graft to a child with combined immunodeficiency. The CDR3 runs from the conserved cysteine through the conserved F or W. Each record gives: V gene, J gene, CDR3 protein.

V: TRBV25-1; J: TRBJ2-1; CDR3: CASSESSGNPYNEQFF
V: TRBV12-3/TRBV12-4; J: TRBJ2-2; CDR3: CASSNEGLAGTGTGELFF
V: TRBV27; J: TRBJ2-5; CDR3: CASSLVATGQPGLGVTQYF
V: TRBV5-1; J: TRBJ1-5; CDR3: CASSLAGAEWPQHF
V: TRBV12-3/TRBV12-4; J: TRBJ2-3; CDR3: CASRGLAGGPTYF
V: TRBV5-1; J: TRBJ2-1; CDR3: CASSFSGTRVNEQFF
V: TRBV18; J: TRBJ2-7; CDR3: CASVPGTSASEQYF
V: TRBV12-3/TRBV12-4; J: TRBJ1-5; CDR3: CASSLSDSLGQPQHF
V: TRBV18; J: TRBJ2-3; CDR3: CASSPENGVADTQYF
V: TRBV12-3/TRBV12-4; J: TRBJ1-4; CDR3: CASSHRVTNEKLFF
V: TRBV12-3/TRBV12-4; J: TRBJ1-5; CDR3: CASSTGGVQPQHF
V: TRBV7-9; J: TRBJ2-1; CDR3: CASSLGGRDEQFF
V: TRBV5-1; J: TRBJ2-7; CDR3: CASSLAPGSGGYEQYF
V: TRBV6-2/TRBV6-3; J: TRBJ2-3; CDR3: CASSYGQVGNTQYF
V: TRBV5-5; J: TRBJ2-1; CDR3: CASSLASWDRVSYNEQFF
V: TRBV12-3/TRBV12-4; J: TRBJ2-2; CDR3: CASSLFVARAGTGELFF
V: TRBV24-1; J: TRBJ2-5; CDR3: CATNTGQGGTRYQETQYF
V: TRBV5-1; J: TRBJ1-1; CDR3: CASTPLGVNTEAFF
V: TRBV7-2; J: TRBJ2-5; CDR3: CASSLFTTSGGAETQYF
V: TRBV5-1; J: TRBJ2-3; CDR3: CASSPGTQSTDTQYF
V: TRBV10-3; J: TRBJ2-2; CDR3: CAIGTGANTGELFF
V: TRBV15; J: TRBJ2-1; CDR3: CATSHVSVGYNEQFF
V: TRBV6-2/TRBV6-3; J: TRBJ2-7; CDR3: CASSRVGSSYEQYF
V: TRBV15; J: TRBJ1-5; CDR3: CATSRAPHGQPQHF
V: TRBV4-2; J: TRBJ1-5; CDR3: CASSHARDGSNQPQHF
V: TRBV13; J: TRBJ2-7; CDR3: CASSLGPQGSSYEQYF
V: TRBV4-3; J: TRBJ2-1; CDR3: CASSQEEPGPINEQFF
V: TRBV27; J: TRBJ2-3; CDR3: CASSLGLADFSSTDTQYF
V: TRBV20-1; J: TRBJ2-7; CDR3: CSARDIKEGASSYEQYF
V: TRBV28; J: TRBJ2-5; CDR3: CASSFDSETQYF
V: TRBV5-1; J: TRBJ2-1; CDR3: CASSLVRDGNEQFF
V: TRBV12-3/TRBV12-4; J: TRBJ2-7; CDR3: CASSHLDRGGEQYF
V: TRBV12-3/TRBV12-4; J: TRBJ2-1; CDR3: CASSSESRPPYNEQFF
V: TRBV7-2; J: TRBJ2-7; CDR3: CASSLGLRTSGRKSYEQYF
V: TRBV7-2; J: TRBJ2-1; CDR3: CASSSPDRNEQFF
V: TRBV7-2; J: TRBJ2-3; CDR3: CASRFDTDTQYF
V: TRBV9; J: TRBJ2-7; CDR3: CASSPGLAIYEQYF
V: TRBV9; J: TRBJ2-3; CDR3: CASSVGQRADTQYF
V: TRBV27; J: TRBJ2-7; CDR3: CASKKIAGDNSYEQYF
V: TRBV12-3/TRBV12-4; J: TRBJ2-4; CDR3: CASSLGGALAKNIQYF
V: TRBV4-3; J: TRBJ2-5; CDR3: CASSQGTGVLETQYF
V: TRBV27; J: TRBJ2-7; CDR3: CASRGRAVFYEQYF
V: TRBV6-1; J: TRBJ2-2; CDR3: CASSIKPETGELFF
V: TRBV12-3/TRBV12-4; J: TRBJ2-2; CDR3: CASSLLGGLGGELFF
V: TRBV20-1; J: TRBJ2-1; CDR3: CSARGLAGNEQFF
V: TRBV9; J: TRBJ2-7; CDR3: CASSSRQGGGGAYEQYF
V: TRBV18; J: TRBJ2-1; CDR3: CASSPGHRGQDEQFF
V: TRBV20-1; J: TRBJ2-2; CDR3: CSARVAGRNTGELFF
V: TRBV11-3; J: TRBJ2-1; CDR3: CASSPRSSASFF
V: TRBV4-3; J: TRBJ2-7; CDR3: CASSQDLDSPNYEQYF
V: TRBV7-6; J: TRBJ2-2; CDR3: CASSRGTSGGELFF
V: TRBV27; J: TRBJ1-6; CDR3: CASSMRRDRGTGSPLHF
V: TRBV6-2/TRBV6-3; J: TRBJ1-1; CDR3: CASSYSLAENTEAFF
V: TRBV28; J: TRBJ2-7; CDR3: CASSLPTSGASYEQYF
V: TRBV27; J: TRBJ1-1; CDR3: CASSLGRGGEAFF
V: TRBV6-2/TRBV6-3; J: TRBJ2-7; CDR3: CASSYSPGWYEQYF
V: TRBV6-1; J: TRBJ2-1; CDR3: CASSETWVYNEQFF